The next 27 T cell receptor beta chains were all read from a single sample in a study of blood T cell repertoires in COVID-19. Sequencing used immunoSEQ multiplex PCR; TCRdb keeps in-frame clones, though not all of them. The sample comprises a few hundred thousand clones, 86% of which are singletons, and roughly an eighth rests with the top ten. The sample was peripheral blood. These receptors were obtained from an elderly man with acute or convalescent COVID-19.

This chain connects TRBV5-4 to TRBJ1-2; D not resolved. This CDR3 is 16 amino acids long. V was clipped by 2 bases and J by 4 bases, with 18 bases between them. The germline gives CDR1 SGHNT, CDR2 YYREEE (reference sequence). The DNA of the CDR3 is TGTGCCAGCAGCTTCTTTTCCACAACCTCCTTCTATGGCTACACCTTC. Protein: CASSFFSTTSFYGYTF. The variable domain in full, with the rest retrieved from reference TRBV5-4 and TRBJ1-2, is ETGVTQSPTHLIKTRGQQVTLRCSSQSGHNTVSWYQQALGQGPQFIFQYYREEENGRGNFPPRFSGLQFPNYSSELNVNALELDDSALYLCASSFFSTTSFYGYTFGSGTRLTVV.

This rearrangement joins TRBV2 to TRBJ2-5; a weak D match, TRBD1 (5 bases). V was cut by 8 bases and J by 5 bases, with 6 bases left in between. The CDR3 runs 10 residues. Germline V gives CDR1 SNHLY, CDR2 FYNNEI. Written as DNA, the CDR3 is TGTGCCAGCCGACAGGAGACCCAGTACTTC. Encoded protein: CASRQETQYF.

The gene calls are TRBV28 and TRBJ2-1; maybe TRBD2 (6 bases). The germline V gene encodes CDR1 MDHEN and CDR2 SYDVKM. The CDR3 consists of 14 residues. Trimming took 1 base from V and 6 from J, leaving 10 bases between them. CDR3 in DNA: TGTGCCAGCAGTTTATTCAAGGGAGGCAATGAGCAGTTCTTC. It is translated as CASSLFKGGNEQFF.

V usage is TRBV5-1 and J usage is TRBJ2-2; maybe TRBD2 (5 bases). Per the germline V gene, CDR1 is SGHRS and CDR2 is YFSETQ. This CDR3 region has 16 residues. V was trimmed by 1 base and J by 0 bases, leaving 10 bases between them. The CDR3, as DNA: TGCGCCAGCAGCTTGTTTTCCGGGGCGAACACCGGGGAGCTGTTTTTT. It yields the protein CASSLFSGANTGELFF.

The V call is TRBV29-1, the J call TRBJ2-3; 10 bases line up with TRBD2. Germline CDR1 reads SQVTM; CDR2 reads ANQGSEA. There are 13 residues in the CDR3. The J segment lost 3 bases and the V segment lost 6 bases, leaving 3 bases of the junction unmatched. In DNA form, the CDR3 reads TGCAGCGTCGATAGCGGGGGGACAGATACGCAGTATTTT. Translation gives CSVDSGGTDTQYF.

This clone was seen only a few times. The same CDR3 can be traced to other DNA sequences in this sample. The chain joins TRBV28 to TRBJ1-1; 7 nucleotides agree with TRBD1. V dropped 4 bases and J dropped 3; count of bases not matched to a gene: 5. The CDR3 is 14 amino acids. Germline CDR1 and CDR2: MDHEN and SYDVKM. CDR3 region: CASSSPGQYTEAFF. The CDR3 DNA reads TGTGCCAGCAGTTCCCCGGGACAGTACACTGAAGCTTTCTTT.

This chain links TRBV6-6 with TRBJ2-2; 8 bases agree with TRBD1. The junction had 10 bases not matched to a gene; V was cut back by 7 bases and J by 3 bases. CDR3 length: 16 residues. In germline, CDR1 is MNHNY, CDR2 SVGAGI (reference sequence). The CDR3 nucleotides are TGTGCCAGCAACCCTCAGGGGGCGCACGACACCGGGGAGCTGTTTTTT. Translation gives CASNPQGAHDTGELFF.

This CDR3 reads CASSPGQVYGYTF. As DNA, the CDR3 is TGTGCCAGCAGCCCCGGACAGGTCTATGGCTACACCTTC. The V call is TRBV5-6, the J call TRBJ1-2, with 7 bases that match TRBD1. This CDR3 has 13 residues. Germline CDR1 SGHDT, CDR2 YYEEEE. The V and J ends lost 4 bases and 4 bases, in that order; junction bases with no gene match: 4.

This clone has a handful of counts. The V call is TRBV9, the J call TRBJ1-2, with D possibly being TRBD1 (5 bases). CDR1 is SGDLS, CDR2 YYNGEE, per germline. This CDR3 is built from 15 residues. V lost 0 bases to trimming and J lost 7 bases, with 16 bases between them. The CDR3 DNA follows: TGTGCCAGCAGCGTAGATGGGGCGGCCGTCCGTGGCTACACCTTC. This gives the protein CASSVDGAAVRGYTF.

This chain links TRBV6-5 with TRBJ1-6, with D perhaps TRBD1 (5 bases). Trimming removed 4 bases at V and 3 bases at J, with 10 bases between. Germline CDR1 reads MNHEY; CDR2 reads SVGAGI. The length of the CDR3 is 15 residues. This CDR3 is CASSSLGGYNSPLHF. CDR3 in DNA: TGTGCCAGCAGTTCACTCGGGGGCTATAATTCACCCCTCCACTTT.

The V call is TRBV15, the J call TRBJ1-5; 7 nucleotides line up with TRBD1. CDR3 length equals 16 residues. The V gene's germline CDR1 is LNHNV and CDR2 YYDKDF (reference sequence). Trimming removed 0 bases from V and 6 bases from J; junction bases left unmatched: 8. The CDR3 spells CATSRDQGGFGQPQHF. The CDR3 nucleotides are TGTGCCACCAGCAGAGATCAGGGGGGCTTCGGTCAGCCCCAGCATTTT.

Here the CDR3 reads CASSLGVAGAYEQYF. The CDR3 DNA is TGCGCCAGCAGCTTGGGGGTAGCGGGAGCGTACGAGCAGTACTTC. The V call is TRBV5-1, the J call TRBJ2-7; the match to TRBD2 covers 9 bases. The CDR3 totals 15 residues. The J segment lost 4 bases and the V segment lost 0 bases, leaving 5 bases of the junction unmatched. Germline V gives CDR1 SGHRS, CDR2 YFSETQ.

This chain links TRBV27 with TRBJ1-6, with 9 nucleotides matching TRBD1. The CDR3 runs 15 residues. The germline gives CDR1 MNHEY, CDR2 SMNVEV (reference sequence). Losses at the gene ends were 4 bases for V and 9 bases for J; bases not matched to a gene: 7. Here the CDR3 reads CASSSGTGTGSPLHF. DNA for the CDR3: TGTGCCAGCAGTTCCGGGACAGGGACGGGTTCACCCCTCCACTTT.

The CDR3 loop is CASGTGVSNQPQHF. For the CDR3, the DNA is TGCGCCAGTGGGACTGGGGTTAGCAATCAGCCCCAGCATTTT. V and J are TRBV10-2 and TRBJ1-5; perhaps TRBD1 as D (5 bases). Germline V gene sequence: CDR1 WSHSY, CDR2 SAAADI. Trimming shortened V by 9 bases and J by 0 bases, and 12 bases separated the two germline ends. The CDR3 loop spans 14 amino acids.

The chain couples TRBV5-1 to TRBJ2-7, with D tentatively TRBD2 (5 bases). Germline V gives CDR1 SGHRS, CDR2 YFSETQ. The CDR3 loop spans 14 amino acids. Trimming cost V 0 bases and J 5 bases, with 12 bases left between them. CDR3 nucleotide sequence: TGCGCCAGCAGCTTGGCGGGGAGTCTTCACGAGCAGTACTTC. It is translated as CASSLAGSLHEQYF.

The gene calls are TRBV27 and TRBJ1-5; a possible D gene is TRBD1 (5 bases). The V gene lost 2 bases and the J gene lost 2 bases, with 13 bases spanning the gap. This CDR3 contains 16 residues. In germline, CDR1 is MNHEY, CDR2 SMNVEV (reference sequence). CDR3 DNA sequence: TGTGCCAGCAGTTTAGGCCCCAGGGTTGGCAATCAGCCCCAGCATTTT. It encodes CASSLGPRVGNQPQHF.

The chain recombines TRBV28 with TRBJ1-4; perhaps TRBD1 as D (6 bases). This CDR3 spans 13 amino acids. Trimming stripped 4 bases from V and 6 bases from J, with 9 bases between. Germline lookup yields CDR1 MDHEN and CDR2 SYDVKM. This chain's CDR3 is CASSSPGDEKLFF. The CDR3 DNA follows: TGTGCCAGCAGTTCCCCAGGGGATGAAAAACTGTTTTTT.

A few counts support this clone. The chain recombines TRBV7-2 with TRBJ2-2; D is undetermined. Germline V CDR1 and CDR2: SGHTA, FQGNSA. The CDR3 runs to 12 residues. The V end was cut by 5 bases, the J end by 6 bases, with 7 bases between. CDR3 in amino acids: CASSPVSGELFF. Written as DNA, the CDR3 is TGTGCCAGCAGCCCTGTTTCCGGGGAGCTGTTTTTT.

V usage is TRBV5-6 and J usage is TRBJ1-5; 8 bases are shared with TRBD1. The J segment lost 5 bases and the V segment lost 2 bases, leaving 3 bases of the junction unmatched. The CDR3 covers 14 residues. In germline, CDR1 is SGHDT, CDR2 YYEEEE. The CDR3 sequence is CASSFGQGYQPQHF. The CDR3 DNA is TGTGCCAGCAGCTTTGGACAGGGTTATCAGCCCCAGCATTTT.

Note on this clone: The same CDR3 also results from other DNA sequences found in this sample. The V call is TRBV27, the J call TRBJ1-3; a possible D gene is TRBD1 (5 bases). Germline V gives CDR1 MNHEY, CDR2 SMNVEV (reference sequence). This CDR3 is 14 amino acids long. Trimming removed 2 bases from V and 2 bases from J, with 7 bases in between. For the CDR3, the DNA is TGTGCCAGCAGTTTACAGGGAACTGGAAACACCATATATTTT. Amino acids: CASSLQGTGNTIYF.

The chain links TRBV15 to TRBJ1-6; D is possibly TRBD1 (6 bases). Trimming stripped 3 bases from V and 9 bases from J, with 21 bases between. Germline V gives CDR1 LNHNV, CDR2 YYDKDF (reference sequence). The CDR3 runs 17 residues. In DNA, the CDR3 is TGTGCCACCAGCAGGGACTTCGAGGCAGGGGTTATTTCACCCCTCCACTTT. Translated, it gives CATSRDFEAGVISPLHF.

The rearrangement links TRBV7-2 to TRBJ1-6, with a weak D call TRBD1 (6 bases). Trimming shortened V by 4 bases and J by 11 bases, and 18 bases separated the two germline ends. The CDR3 extends over 15 amino acids. The germline CDR1 and CDR2 sequences are SGHTA and FQGNSA. Here the CDR3 DNA reads TGTGCCAGCAGCTCCCAGACAGGTGGGAAACCACCCCTCCACTTT. Its protein is CASSSQTGGKPPLHF.

The genes are TRBV3-1 (or the pseudogene TRBV3-2) and TRBJ1-5; 7 bases align to TRBD1. V gave up 4 bases and J gave up 4 bases; unmatched junction bases: 7. Germline CDR1 reads LGHDT; CDR2 reads YNNKEL (reference sequence). The CDR3 totals 15 residues. CDR3 residues: CASSPQGDGNQPQHF. The CDR3 DNA is TGTGCCAGCAGCCCGCAGGGGGATGGGAATCAGCCCCAGCATTTT.

The chain uses TRBV6-1 and TRBJ2-3; D perhaps matches TRBD2 (7 bases). V was pared by 1 base and J by 1 base, with 18 bases between. This CDR3 spans 18 amino acids. CDR1 is MNHNS and CDR2 is SASEGT in the germline V gene. CDR3 region: CASSEEGGGRWGTDTQYF. Here the CDR3 DNA reads TGTGCCAGCAGTGAAGAAGGGGGAGGGCGGTGGGGCACAGATACGCAGTATTTT.

In the case of this clone: This specimen includes other DNA sequences encoding the same CDR3. J is TRBJ2-5 and V is TRBV24-1; TRBD2 agrees at 7 bases. With V trimmed by 4 bases and J by 5 bases, 9 bases remained unmatched. Germline assignment: CDR1 KGHDR and CDR2 SFDVKD. The length of the CDR3 is 15 residues. The CDR3 bases are TGTGCCACCAGTGAGTCCGGACTAGTTCTTGAGACCCAGTACTTC. Its protein product is CATSESGLVLETQYF.

This chain joins TRBV9 and TRBJ1-6, with D perhaps TRBD1 (5 bases). CDR3 length: 14 amino acids. Germline V lookup: CDR1 SGDLS, CDR2 YYNGEE. V shed 0 bases and J shed 9 bases, with 10 bases lying between them. CDR3 loop: CASSVADTGSPLHF. The CDR3 DNA reads as TGTGCCAGCAGCGTAGCTGATACAGGTTCACCCCTCCACTTT.

The chain recombines TRBV5-6 with TRBJ1-2; D is ambiguous. Looked up from germline, CDR1 is SGHDT and CDR2 is YYEEEE. This CDR3 comprises 16 residues. Trimming pared 2 bases from V and 0 bases from J, leaving 14 bases between. The CDR3 DNA follows: TGTGCCAGCAGCTTCAGGATTCTAACCCCTAACTATGGCTACACCTTC. This encodes CASSFRILTPNYGYTF.